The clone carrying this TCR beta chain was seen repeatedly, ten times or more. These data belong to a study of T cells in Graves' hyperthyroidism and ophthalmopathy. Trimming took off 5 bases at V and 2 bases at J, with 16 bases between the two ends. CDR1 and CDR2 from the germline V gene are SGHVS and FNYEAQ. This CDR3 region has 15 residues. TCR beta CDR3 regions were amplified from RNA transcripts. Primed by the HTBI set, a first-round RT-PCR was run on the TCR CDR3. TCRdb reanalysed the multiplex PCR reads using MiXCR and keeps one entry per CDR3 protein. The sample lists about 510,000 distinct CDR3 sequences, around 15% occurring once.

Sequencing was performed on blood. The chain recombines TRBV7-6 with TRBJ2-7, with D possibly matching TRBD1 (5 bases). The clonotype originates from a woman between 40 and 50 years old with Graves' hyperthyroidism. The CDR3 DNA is TGTGCCAGCAGCCATGGGGCTCCAACCGCCTACGAGCAGTACTTC. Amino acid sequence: CASSHGAPTAYEQYF.